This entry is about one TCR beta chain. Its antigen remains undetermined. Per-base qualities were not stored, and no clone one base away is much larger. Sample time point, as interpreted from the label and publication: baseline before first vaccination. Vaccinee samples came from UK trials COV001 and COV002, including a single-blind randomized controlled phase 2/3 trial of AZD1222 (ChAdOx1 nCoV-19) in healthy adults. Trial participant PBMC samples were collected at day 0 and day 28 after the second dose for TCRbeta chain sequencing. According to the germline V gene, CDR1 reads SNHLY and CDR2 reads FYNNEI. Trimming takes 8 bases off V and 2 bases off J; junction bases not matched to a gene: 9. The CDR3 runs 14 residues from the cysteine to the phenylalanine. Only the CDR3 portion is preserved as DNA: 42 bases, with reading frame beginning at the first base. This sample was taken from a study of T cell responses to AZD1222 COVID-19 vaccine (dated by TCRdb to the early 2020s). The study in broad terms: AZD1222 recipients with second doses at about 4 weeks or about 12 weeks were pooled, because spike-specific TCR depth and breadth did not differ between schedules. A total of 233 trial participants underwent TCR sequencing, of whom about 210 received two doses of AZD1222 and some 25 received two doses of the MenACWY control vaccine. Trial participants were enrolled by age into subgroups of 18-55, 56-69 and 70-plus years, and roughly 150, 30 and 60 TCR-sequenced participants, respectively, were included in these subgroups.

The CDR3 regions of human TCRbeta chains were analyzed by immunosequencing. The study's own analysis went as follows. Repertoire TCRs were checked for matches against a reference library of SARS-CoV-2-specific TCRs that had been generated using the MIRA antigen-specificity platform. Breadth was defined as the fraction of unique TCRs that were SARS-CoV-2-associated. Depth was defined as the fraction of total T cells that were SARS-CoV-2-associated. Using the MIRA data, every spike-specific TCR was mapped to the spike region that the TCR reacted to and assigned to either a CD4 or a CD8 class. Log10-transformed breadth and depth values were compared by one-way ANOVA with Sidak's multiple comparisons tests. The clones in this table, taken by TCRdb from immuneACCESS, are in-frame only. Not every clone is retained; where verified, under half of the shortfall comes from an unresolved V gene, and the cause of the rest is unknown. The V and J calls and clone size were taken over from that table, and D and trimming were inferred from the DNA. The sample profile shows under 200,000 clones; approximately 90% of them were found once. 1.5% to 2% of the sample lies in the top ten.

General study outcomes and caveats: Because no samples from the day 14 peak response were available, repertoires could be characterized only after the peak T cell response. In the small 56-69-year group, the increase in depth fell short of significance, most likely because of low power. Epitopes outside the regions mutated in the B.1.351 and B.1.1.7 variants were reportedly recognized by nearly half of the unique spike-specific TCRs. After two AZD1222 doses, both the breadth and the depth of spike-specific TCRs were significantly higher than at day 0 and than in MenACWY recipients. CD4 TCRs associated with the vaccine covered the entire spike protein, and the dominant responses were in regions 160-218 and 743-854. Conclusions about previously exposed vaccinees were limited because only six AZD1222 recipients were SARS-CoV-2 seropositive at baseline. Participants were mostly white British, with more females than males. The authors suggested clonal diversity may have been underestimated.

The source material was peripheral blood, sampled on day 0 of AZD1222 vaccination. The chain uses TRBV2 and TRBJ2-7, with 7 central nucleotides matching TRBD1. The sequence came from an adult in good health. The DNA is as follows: TGTGCCAGCTCCCTAAGGACAGGTACCTACGAGCAGTACTTC. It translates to CASSLRTGTYEQYF.